The clone carrying this T cell receptor beta chain was detected a few times. Primers included in the PCR were 60 Vbeta and 13 Jbeta primers. The repertoire was sequenced with immunoSEQ multiplex PCR; TCRdb's copy has only in-frame clones and lacks some. In the table there are some 120,000 clones, under 20% of which are singletons. The sample comes from a study of cytomegalovirus exposure and HLA in healthy donors. This sequence originates from a female donor in good health and CMV-seropositive. The sample comprised PBMCs.

The CDR3 is CASSVGTSGSPYEQYF. The CDR3, as DNA: TGTGCCAGCTCAGTGGGGACTAGCGGGAGTCCCTACGAGCAGTACTTC. The chain uses TRBV18 and TRBJ2-7; 14 bases line up with TRBD2. The ends lost 5 bases at V and 2 bases at J; junction bases unmatched: 5. The CDR3 consists of 16 residues. CDR1 KGHSH and CDR2 LQKENI come from the germline V gene.